Shown below are 13 T cell receptor beta chains from a single sample sequenced in a study of blood T cell repertoires in COVID-19. Assay: immunoSEQ multiplex PCR; the TCRdb copy retains only in-frame clones and omits some. The sample holds about 250,000 clones, about 89% seen once. Sequenced material: peripheral blood. These receptors originate from a woman aged 55-70 years who had recovered from COVID-19.

This chain uses TRBV6-6 with TRBJ1-2, with TRBD1 identical over 8 bases. This CDR3 region has 14 residues. V shed 4 bases and J 4 bases; nucleotides not matched to a gene: 5. Germline V gene lookup returns CDR1 MNHNY and CDR2 SVGAGI (reference sequence). The CDR3 region is CASSSPDRAYGYTF. CDR3 bases: TGTGCCAGCAGTTCCCCGGACAGGGCCTATGGCTACACCTTC.

The chain links TRBV6-2 or TRBV6-3 to TRBJ2-1; D perhaps matches TRBD1 (5 bases). From germline, CDR1 is MNHEY and CDR2 SVGEGT. The V end was cut by 0 bases, the J end by 0 bases, with 9 bases between. This CDR3 contains 16 residues. The CDR3 sequence: CASSYSAGSSYNEQFF. CDR3 sequence (DNA): TGTGCCAGCAGTTACTCGGCAGGGTCCTCCTACAATGAGCAGTTCTTC.

The rearrangement joins TRBV24-1 to TRBJ2-7, with 9 bases identical to TRBD1. Unmatched junction bases numbered 6, after V lost 1 base and J lost 3 bases. CDR3 size: 16 residues. CDR1 is KGHDR and CDR2 is SFDVKD in the germline V gene. The CDR3 protein is CATSDFGTGCLYEQYF. Written as DNA, the CDR3 is TGTGCCACCAGTGATTTCGGGACAGGGTGTCTCTACGAGCAGTACTTC.

This sequence joins TRBV10-1 and TRBJ2-5; D is unresolved. Germline-derived CDR1 and CDR2 are WNHNN and SYGVQD (reference sequence). CDR3 length: 10 amino acids. V was pared by 10 bases and J by 3 bases, with 6 bases between. CDR3 loop: CATQEETQYF. The CDR3 nucleotides are TGCGCCACCCAGGAAGAGACCCAGTACTTC.

This chain links TRBV9 with TRBJ2-2, with 11 bases matching TRBD2. The junction had 7 bases not matched to a gene; V was cut back by 5 bases and J by 7 bases. The germline V gene has CDR1 SGDLS and CDR2 YYNGEE. The CDR3 is 15 amino acids. The CDR3 spells CASSFSGGANGELFF. CDR3 DNA: TGTGCCAGCAGTTTTAGCGGGGGGGCCAACGGGGAGCTGTTTTTT. Complete variable domain (other parts from reference TRBV9 and TRBJ2-2): DSGVTQTPKHLITATGQRVTLRCSPRSGDLSVYWYQQSLDQGLQFLIQYYNGEERAKGNILERFSAQQFPDLHSELNLSSLELGDSALYFCASSFSGGANGELFFGEGSRLTVL.

The chain joins TRBV5-1 to TRBJ2-6, with 7 bases aligning to TRBD1. Trimming cost V 3 bases and J 0 bases; bases outside gene matches: 3. In germline, CDR1 is SGHRS, CDR2 YFSETQ. This CDR3 is 16 amino acids long. The CDR3 sequence: CASSSGQLSGANVLTF. In DNA, the CDR3 is TGCGCCAGCAGCTCGGGACAGCTCTCTGGGGCCAACGTCCTGACTTTC.

This chain uses TRBV7-6 with TRBJ1-1, with TRBD1 matching over 8 bases. This CDR3 has 15 amino acids. Per the germline V gene, CDR1 is SGHVS and CDR2 is FNYEAQ. J gave up 6 bases and V 5 bases, and 11 bases lay outside the gene matches. CDR3 residues: CASSPRTGTSSEAFF. The CDR3 coding sequence is TGTGCCAGCAGCCCAAGGACAGGGACGAGCTCTGAAGCTTTCTTT.

J is TRBJ2-3 and V is TRBV5-5; D unresolved. Germline V gene lookup returns CDR1 SGHKS and CDR2 YYEKEE (reference sequence). V lost 4 bases to trimming and J lost 2 bases, with 14 bases between them. CDR3 size: 15 residues. CDR3: CASSLPSGPTDTQYF. The CDR3 DNA sequence: TGTGCCAGCAGCCTCCCCAGTGGTCCCACAGATACGCAGTATTTT.

This chain connects TRBV11-3 to TRBJ2-1, with D uncertain. The V end was cut by 0 bases, the J end by 8 bases, with 11 bases between. CDR1 is SGHNT and CDR2 is YENEEA in the germline V gene. The CDR3 extends over 14 amino acids. CDR3 nucleotides: TGTGCCAGCAGCTTAGATCGTAGTCGGGATGAGCAGTTCTTC. Protein product: CASSLDRSRDEQFF.

The chain carries TRBV7-3 and TRBJ2-2; the D gene is possibly TRBD1 (5 bases). The CDR3 is 14 amino acids. V was clipped by 2 bases and J by 7 bases, with 11 bases between them. Germline lookup yields CDR1 SGHTA and CDR2 FQGTGA. The CDR3 DNA sequence: TGTGCCAGCAGCTTAGGGCAGGGCGTCGGGGAGCTGTTTTTT. This gives the protein CASSLGQGVGELFF.

J is TRBJ2-5 and V is TRBV27; the D gene is possibly TRBD2 (7 bases). The germline gives CDR1 MNHEY, CDR2 SMNVEV (reference sequence). The ends were cut back, 3 bases at V and 5 bases at J, with 13 bases in the middle. This CDR3 region has 14 residues. This chain's CDR3 is CASSFSGGWETQYF. The CDR3 nucleotides read TGTGCCAGCAGTTTTTCGGGGGGCTGGGAGACCCAGTACTTC.

The rearrangement joins TRBV27 to TRBJ2-2; D might be TRBD1 (6 bases). V lost 4 bases, J lost 0 bases, and 15 bases lay in between. CDR1 and CDR2 from the germline V gene are MNHEY and SMNVEV (reference sequence). This CDR3 has 17 residues. DNA of the CDR3: TGTGCCAGCAGTTCACCGGACAGACTCGCGAACACCGGGGAGCTGTTTTTT. It codes for CASSSPDRLANTGELFF.

The rearrangement uses TRBV5-5 and TRBJ2-1; D may be TRBD1 (5 bases). The CDR3 sequence is 14 residues long. Trimming removed 0 bases from V and 7 bases from J, with 11 bases in between. The germline V gene encodes CDR1 SGHKS and CDR2 YYEKEE (reference sequence). DNA of the CDR3: TGTGCCAGCAGCTTGGGGGGCCCGGGTAATGAGCAGTTCTTC. This codes for CASSLGGPGNEQFF.